This TCR beta chain was sequenced in a study of shared T cell receptors in the human thymus. V shed 2 bases and J shed 0 bases, with 11 bases lying between them. Germline V gene sequence: CDR1 MNHEY, CDR2 SVGAGI. CDR3 size: 16 residues. The protocol was immunoSEQ multiplex PCR, while the TCRdb copy is restricted to in-frame clones and leaves out a portion. In the table there are about 660,000 clones, roughly 90% of which are singletons. The data also belong to a second study, concerning human thymus T cells. Per that study: Infants served as donors; they were healthy and Finnish and were having corrective surgery for congenital heart defects. Surgeons resected thymus tissue during corrective heart surgery. A high degree of thymic repertoire overlap among unrelated individuals was reported in related research.

The origin of this receptor is a boy younger than two with a congenital heart defect. The genes are TRBV6-5 and TRBJ2-1, with TRBD2 as a possible D gene (5 bases). Material for sequencing was thymocytes. The DNA for the CDR3 is TGTGCCAGCAGTTACGGGAGCTCAAGCTCCTACAATGAGCAGTTCTTC. Translated, it gives CASSYGSSSSYNEQFF.